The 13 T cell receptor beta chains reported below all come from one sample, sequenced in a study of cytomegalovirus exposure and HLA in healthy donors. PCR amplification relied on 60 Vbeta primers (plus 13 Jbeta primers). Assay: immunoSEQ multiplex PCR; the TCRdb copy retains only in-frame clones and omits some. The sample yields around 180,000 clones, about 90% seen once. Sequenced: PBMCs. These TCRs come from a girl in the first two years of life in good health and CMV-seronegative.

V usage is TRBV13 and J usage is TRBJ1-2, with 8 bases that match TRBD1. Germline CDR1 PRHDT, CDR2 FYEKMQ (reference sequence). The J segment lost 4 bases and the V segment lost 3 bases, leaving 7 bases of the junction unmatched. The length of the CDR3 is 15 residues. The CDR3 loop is CASSFQGARVYGYTF. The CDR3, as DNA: TGTGCCAGCAGCTTCCAGGGGGCGCGGGTCTATGGCTACACCTTC.

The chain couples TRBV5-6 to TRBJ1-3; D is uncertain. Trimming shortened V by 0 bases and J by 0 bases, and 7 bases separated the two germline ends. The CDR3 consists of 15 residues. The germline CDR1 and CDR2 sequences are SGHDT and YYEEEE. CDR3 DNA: TGTGCCAGCAGCTTGGATCACTACTCTGGAAACACCATATATTTT. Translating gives CASSLDHYSGNTIYF.

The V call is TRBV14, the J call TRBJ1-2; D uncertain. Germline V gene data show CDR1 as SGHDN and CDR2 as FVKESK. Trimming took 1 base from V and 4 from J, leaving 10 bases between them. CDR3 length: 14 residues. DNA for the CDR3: TGTGCCAGCAGCCAAGCGCGGGTCGGCTATGGCTACACCTTC. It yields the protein CASSQARVGYGYTF.

In DNA form, the CDR3 reads TGCAGCGTTGTAAAGACTTACAATGAGCAGTTCTTC. This encodes CSVVKTYNEQFF. The rearrangement joins TRBV29-1 to TRBJ2-1; D remains unclear. The germline gives CDR1 SQVTM, CDR2 ANQGSEA. Trimming left V 4 bases short and J 4 bases short, with 8 bases between. This CDR3 has 12 residues.

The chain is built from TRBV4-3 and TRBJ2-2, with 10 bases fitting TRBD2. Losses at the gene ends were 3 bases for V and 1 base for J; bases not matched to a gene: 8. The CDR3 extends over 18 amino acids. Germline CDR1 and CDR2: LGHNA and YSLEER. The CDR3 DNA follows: TGCGCCAGCAGCCATACCAGCGGGAGGGGGATGAACACCGGGGAGCTGTTTTTT. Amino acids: CASSHTSGRGMNTGELFF.

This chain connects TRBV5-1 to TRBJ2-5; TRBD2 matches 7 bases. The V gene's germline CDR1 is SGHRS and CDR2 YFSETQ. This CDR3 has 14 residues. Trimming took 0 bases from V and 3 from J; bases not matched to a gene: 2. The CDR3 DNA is TGCGCCAGCAGCTTGGTGGGAGGGAAAGAGACCCAGTACTTC. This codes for CASSLVGGKETQYF.

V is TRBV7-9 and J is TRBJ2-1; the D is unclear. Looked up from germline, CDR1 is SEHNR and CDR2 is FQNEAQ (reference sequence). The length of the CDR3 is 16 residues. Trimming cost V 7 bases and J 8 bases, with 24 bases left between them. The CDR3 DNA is TGTGCCAGCAACGACCTAGGATCCCTCCTTCTTGATGAGCAGTTCTTC. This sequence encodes CASNDLGSLLLDEQFF.

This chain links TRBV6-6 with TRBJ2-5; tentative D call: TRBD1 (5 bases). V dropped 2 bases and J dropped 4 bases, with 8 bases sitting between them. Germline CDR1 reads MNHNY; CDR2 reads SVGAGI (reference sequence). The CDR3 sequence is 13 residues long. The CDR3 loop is CASSYDRGETQYF. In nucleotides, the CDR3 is TGTGCCAGCAGTTACGATAGGGGAGAGACCCAGTACTTC.

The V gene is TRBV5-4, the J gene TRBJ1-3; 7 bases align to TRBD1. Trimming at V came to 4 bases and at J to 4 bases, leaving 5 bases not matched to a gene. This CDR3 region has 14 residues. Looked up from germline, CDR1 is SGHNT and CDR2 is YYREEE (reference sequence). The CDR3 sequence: CASSQDRPGNTIYF. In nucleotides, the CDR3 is TGTGCCAGCAGCCAGGACAGGCCCGGAAACACCATATATTTT. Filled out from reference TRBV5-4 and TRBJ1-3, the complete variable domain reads ETGVTQSPTHLIKTRGQQVTLRCSSQSGHNTVSWYQQALGQGPQFIFQYYREEENGRGNFPPRFSGLQFPNYSSELNVNALELDDSALYLCASSQDRPGNTIYFGEGSWLTVV.

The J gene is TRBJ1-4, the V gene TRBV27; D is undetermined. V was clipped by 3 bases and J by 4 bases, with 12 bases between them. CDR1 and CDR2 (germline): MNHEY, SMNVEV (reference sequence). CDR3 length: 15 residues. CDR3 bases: TGTGCCAGCAGTTTGAAAGGCAGGCTTAATGAAAAACTGTTTTTT. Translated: CASSLKGRLNEKLFF.

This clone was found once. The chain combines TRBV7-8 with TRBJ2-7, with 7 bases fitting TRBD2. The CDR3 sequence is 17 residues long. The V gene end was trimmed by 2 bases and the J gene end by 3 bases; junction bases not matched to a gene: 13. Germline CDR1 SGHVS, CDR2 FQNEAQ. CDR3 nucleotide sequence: TGTGCCAGCAGCTTATCTGCGGGACTAAAATTAGTCTACGAGCAGTACTTC. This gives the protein CASSLSAGLKLVYEQYF.

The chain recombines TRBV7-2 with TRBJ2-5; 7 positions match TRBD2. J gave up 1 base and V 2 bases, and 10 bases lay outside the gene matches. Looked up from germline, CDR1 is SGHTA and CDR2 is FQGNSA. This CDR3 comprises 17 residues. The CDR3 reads CASSLNGGGTLQETQYF. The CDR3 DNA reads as TGTGCCAGCAGCTTAAATGGGGGGGGGACCCTCCAAGAGACCCAGTACTTC.

The CDR3 DNA reads TGTGCCAGCAGCTTCGGACAGGATGGCTACACCTTC. Protein: CASSFGQDGYTF. The chain joins TRBV5-5 to TRBJ1-2, with TRBD1 identical over 7 bases. Germline CDR1 reads SGHKS; CDR2 reads YYEKEE (reference sequence). J lost 6 bases, V lost 2 bases, and 1 base had no gene match. The CDR3 is made up of 12 amino acids.